This T cell receptor beta chain was documented in a study of cytomegalovirus exposure and HLA in healthy donors (dated by TCRdb to about 2017). Study-wide context: In an earlier analysis of 550 to 750 of the donors, roughly 300 Gb of sequence data and some 120 million unique TCR beta sequences from some 170 million T cells were reported. Around 320 gigabases of sequencing data and approximately 93 million unique TCR sequences were included in an early release covering under 650 HLA-typed donors. Of the approximately 400 genotyped donors, approximately 81% were placed in the genetic ancestry cluster associated with self-reported Caucasian donors. The study was designed to test whether signatures of past pathogen exposure could be identified by cataloging public T cell receptors. The T cell repertoires of some 670 subjects were profiled by immunosequencing and related to cytomegalovirus serostatus. Besides the first cohort of roughly 660 subjects, a separate validation cohort made up of 120 different subjects was used. To predict cytomegalovirus infection status, the study combined high-throughput TCR immunosequencing, statistical association of individual TCRs with disease status, and machine learning. In a later analysis, previously published TCR beta repertoires from about 640 donors were re-analyzed and high-resolution HLA genotyping was added so that TCR occurrence patterns could be studied. Rather than using new phenotypic data, the later analysis identified candidate immune exposures from TCR beta sequences and from how often those sequences occurred across donors. An earlier analysis of some 500 of the donors used high-throughput TCR beta sequencing to judge whether each TCR beta V gene segment behaved as functional or pseudogenic. Donor age, sex, ethnicity and CMV serostatus were collected together with the repertoire data. A later genetic analysis took genome-wide SNP genotypes for about three fifths of the 666 donors and used that subset as a discovery cohort. Every discovery cohort repertoire had been produced on one sequencing platform. Both class I and class II loci were covered by HLA typing, at four-digit resolution. The number of typed donors differed by locus: roughly 620-630 for A, B, C, DRB1 and DQB1; roughly 510 for DQA1; around 610 for DPA1; and roughly 450 for DPB1. Roughly 5 DR-DQ haplotypes were handled as single units for association and clustering because linkage in the cohort was strong. Across around 400 genotyped donors of the cohort, an average of approximately 220,000 unique TCR beta nucleotide sequences per donor were sequenced, and approximately 17% of those sequences were non-productive. Points the paper makes about the study in general: In a later genetic analysis, fewer N-insertions in productive TCRs were reported among donors in an Asian-associated ancestry cluster than the roughly 640-donor mean. A further reported finding was that TCR beta sequences accurately predicted the HLA-A and HLA-B alleles for most subjects in the first cohort. In both the original and validation cohorts, the classifier was reported to diagnose cytomegalovirus status with high specificity and sensitivity. Some IMGT-functional V segments, including TRBV6-2 and TRBV6-3, could not be told apart with the 87-base-pair reads, so those segments were excluded. Because some donors lacked HLA typing at each locus, the association tests relied only on the typed subset. In a later genetic analysis, a missense DCLRE1C variant was associated with V-gene and J-gene trimming of TCR beta chains, and the association was replicated in an independent cohort. Linkage disequilibrium might explain the correlated functional status among segregating V segments, but an unknown experimental factor could not be ruled out. Across donors, most TCR sequences were observed very rarely, whereas some public TCRs were present in many individuals. An earlier analysis of approximately 570 of the donors showed that most TCR beta V segments appeared in productive rearrangements either about 87% or about 30% of the time, which broadly matched IMGT annotations. The study listed 150 to 200 TCR beta chains as associated with cytomegalovirus. According to a later analysis, TCR association rates differed among HLA loci, with DRB1 alleles showing the most associated TCRs and HLA-C alleles showing the fewest. Immune exposure information for the cohort was limited to CMV serostatus. Roughly uniform sequencing depth across donors was assumed in presence/absence analyses, although this assumption may not hold. A later analysis found that HLA-associated TCR beta chains were more clonally expanded and had lower generation probabilities than equally common non-associated chains. A later analysis found that most CMV-associated TCR beta chains appeared HLA-restricted, with HLA associations seemingly driven largely by CMV exposure. In this cohort, only TCR beta chains were sequenced, and detectable features were limited by the absence of alpha or paired-chain data. It was suggested by the authors that the approach could potentially be generalized to other disease states and immunological phenotypes. In a later analysis, 16,951 TCR beta sequences were associated with specific HLA alleles at a false discovery rate of 0.05. Three of the identified cytomegalovirus-associated TCR beta chains were confirmed in vitro to be specific for cytomegalovirus antigens. According to a later analysis, parvovirus B19, influenza, CMV and Epstein-Barr virus appeared linked to several top co-occurrence clusters. Strong co-occurrence of HLA alleles, especially DR and DQ, made assigning TCR associations to individual alleles difficult. Roughly 17 rarely observed V segments, including chromosome 9 orphons, were excluded from the earlier analysis of about 500 of the donors because counts were too low. A group of highly shared sequence variants was considered likely to be a technical artifact of the sequencing pipeline.

Libraries were built with the immunoSEQ multiplex PCR assay. A mixture of 60 forward primers for TCR Vbeta segments and 13 reverse primers for TCR Jbeta segments was used in the multiplex PCR. The CDR3 region of rearranged TCR beta genes was amplified from genomic DNA by a multiplex PCR assay. On the Illumina HiSeq System, the amplified TCR beta libraries were sequenced as 87-base-pair reads. In the paper's pipeline: A later analysis tallied roughly 78 million unique TCR beta chains across the approximately 670 repertoires, and some 10 million of those chains were shared by two or more donors. Raw reads were error-corrected and collapsed into unique sequences by a nearest-neighbor algorithm in which closely related sequences were merged to remove PCR and sequencing errors. Alignment of CDR3 sequences to IMGT reference sequences was used to assign V, D and J gene segments. Each retained sequence needed at least a six-nucleotide match to both a V gene segment and a J gene segment. A rearrangement counted as productive if the CDR3 had no stop codons and remained in frame with V and J, and every other rearrangement counted as non-productive. Following IMGT convention, CDR3 was defined as the stretch from the second conserved V-encoded cysteine to the conserved J-encoded phenylalanine. Sequences without an unambiguous match to a single V gene segment were excluded from the earlier analysis of approximately 600 of the donors. An earlier analysis of a few hundred of the donors classified V segments as functional when productive rearrangements were above 56.7% and as segregating when the standard deviation between donors was above 5%. A statistical classification framework was built for diagnosing cytomegalovirus status from the catalog of TCR beta chain sequences. In a later analysis, V and J genes were assigned by comparing TCR nucleotide sequences against IMGT/GENE-DB human TR gene sequences. A later analysis assigned CDR3 sequences and most-parsimonious VDJ recombination scenarios with the TCRdist pipeline. In a later analysis, every TCR beta chain was defined by the combination of its CDR3 amino acid sequence and its V-gene family, and reads without a unique V-gene family were dropped. In a later analysis, fewer than 650 highly shared, low-generation-probability nucleotide sequences were removed to address suspected cross-contamination and a sequencing artifact. In a later analysis, a clonal expansion index was calculated for each public chain from normalized within-repertoire ranks of inferred template counts. Generation probabilities in a later analysis came from a VDJ recombination model fitted to out-of-frame rearrangements, and those results were checked against IGoR. A later analysis scored TCR-TCR, TCR-HLA and TCR-CMV co-occurrence with hypergeometric tests, applying a repertoire-size bias correction to TCR pairs. A later analysis estimated false discovery rates by permuting HLA or CMV assignments 20 times. A later analysis grouped co-occurring TCRs with DBSCAN, adding TCRdist sequence similarity when clustering within HLA-allele-positive subsets. For co-occurrence clustering, repertoires with fewer than 30,000 or more than 120,000 public chains were excluded, along with a handful of repertoires with anomalous nucleotide sharing. TCRdb carries this immuneACCESS record with in-frame sequences only. Its versions omit some clonotypes, under half of them owing to an unresolved V gene in the studies checked, with the rest unexplained. V and J calls and clone size are as listed in that table; D and trimming were resolved from the DNA. The sample includes roughly 120,000 clones, with 77% observed a single time. The ten largest clones add up to roughly 4% of the sample.

The cohort comprised several hundred healthy bone marrow donors. At the time of sampling, every cohort member was nominally healthy, though immune exposures that went unrecorded were likely present. Of the approximately 670 cohort members, nearly 300 had a positive CMV serostatus and 352 had a negative one, while no CMV serostatus was recorded for the donor. Each donor provided a peripheral blood sample, and peripheral blood mononuclear cells were used for TCR beta sequencing. Genomic DNA extraction from the blood cell samples was performed with the Qiagen DNeasy Blood Extraction Kit. The germline V gene supplies CDR1 SGHTS and CDR2 YDEGEE. Measured from the cysteine to the phenylalanine, the CDR3 is 15 residues long. This entry keeps only the CDR3 DNA: 45 bases, framed from base 1. V is shortened by 1 base, J by 3 bases, and the region joining them spans 11 bases. Details on this clone: Its recognized antigen is unknown. No base quality values were provided; no much bigger clone lies one nucleotide off.

In this chain, TRBV5-8 is recombined with TRBJ1-5; TRBD1 could be the D gene, as 5 bases match. The specimen sequenced was PBMCs. The receptor was derived from a human donor in good health. The CDR3 reads CASSLKGLLNQPQHF. The DNA reads TGTGCCAGCAGCTTGAAGGGGCTCCTCAATCAGCCCCAGCATTTT.